Below are 5 T cell receptor beta chains sequenced from a single sample in a study of tumor-infiltrating lymphocytes in primary liver carcinoma. Germline DNA was also extracted, and blood RNA derived from unsorted whole blood. A constant-region primer primed TCR beta cDNA synthesis from about 550 ng of total RNA. Slightly modified ARM-PCR, run as three nested multiplex PCR rounds, produced the TCR beta libraries. TRBV1-TRBV30 forward and Cbeta reverse primers drove the first two roughly 10-cycle rounds. TCRdb independently ran MiXCR on the multiplex PCR reads; one entry per CDR3 protein. This sample has hundreds of thousands of distinct CDR3 sequences; 50% to 60% occur once, and the top ten carry 15% to 20%. The sample consisted of peripheral blood. These receptors were collected from a woman younger than 45 with primary liver carcinoma and hepatitis B virus infection.

This clonotype showed up many times. The CDR3: CASSAGQGPFAEQFF. DNA of the CDR3: TGTGCCAGCAGCGCTGGACAGGGCCCATTTGCTGAGCAGTTCTTC. This chain joins TRBV11-3 and TRBJ2-1; TRBD1 aligns across 8 bases. Germline lookup yields CDR1 SGHNT and CDR2 YENEEA. Trimming removed 5 bases from V and 9 bases from J; junction bases left unmatched: 12. The CDR3 runs 15 residues.

In regard to this clonotype: Since a much larger clone is just one base distant, this may be a read error. The genes are TRBV12-3 or TRBV12-4 and TRBJ1-3; D is undetermined. The CDR3 is 13 amino acids. The CDR3 reads CDSTQSSGNTIYF. The CDR3 bases are TGTGACAGCACACAGAGCTCTGGAAACACCATATATTTT.

Of note for this clonotype: A much larger clone differs by one base, so this may be a read error. This chain joins TRBV12-3 or TRBV12-4 and TRBJ1-1; no clear D gene. The CDR3 spans 12 residues. V was shortened by 5 bases and J by 5 bases, with 9 bases between the two germline ends. CDR3: CASSTAGTEAFF. The CDR3 bases are TGTGCCAGCAGTACCGCGGGGACTGAAGCTTTCTTT.

This clonotype appeared many times. This rearrangement joins TRBV10-3 to TRBJ1-6; D gene unclear. Germline V gives CDR1 ENHRY, CDR2 SYGVKD. The V end was cut by 3 bases, the J end by 12 bases, with 18 bases between. The CDR3 contains 15 residues. The CDR3 here is CAISDSSVPPEPLHF. CDR3 DNA: TGTGCCATCAGTGACTCATCTGTGCCCCCGGAACCCCTCCACTTT.

Turning to this clonotype: A read error may explain this, as a much larger clone is one base away. Without the conserved terminal phenylalanine or tryptophan, this CDR3 likely stems from a read error. The chain joins TRBV4-3 to TRBJ2-3, with a possible D match to TRBD1 (6 bases). CDR3 size: 14 residues. Germline loops: CDR1 LGHNA, CDR2 YSLEER. V lost 3 bases to trimming and J lost 2 bases, with 9 bases between them. CDR3 amino acids: CASSQRTATDTQYL. The CDR3 coding sequence is TGCGCCAGCAGCCAGAGGACAGCCACAGATACGCAGTATTTG.